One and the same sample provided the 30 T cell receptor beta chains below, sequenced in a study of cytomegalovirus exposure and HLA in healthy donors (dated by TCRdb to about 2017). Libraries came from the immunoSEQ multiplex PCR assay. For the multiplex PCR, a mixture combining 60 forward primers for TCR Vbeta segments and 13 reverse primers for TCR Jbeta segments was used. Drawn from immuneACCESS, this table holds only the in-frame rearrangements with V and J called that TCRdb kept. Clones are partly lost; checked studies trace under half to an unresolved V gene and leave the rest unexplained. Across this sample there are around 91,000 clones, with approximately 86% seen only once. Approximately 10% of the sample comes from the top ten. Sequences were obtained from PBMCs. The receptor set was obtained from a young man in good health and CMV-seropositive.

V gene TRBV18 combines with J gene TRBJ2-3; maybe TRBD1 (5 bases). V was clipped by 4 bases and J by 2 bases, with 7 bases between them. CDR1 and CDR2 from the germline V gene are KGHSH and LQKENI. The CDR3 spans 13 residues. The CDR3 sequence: CASSQGNTDTQYF. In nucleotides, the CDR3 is TGTGCCAGCTCACAGGGGAACACAGATACGCAGTATTTT.

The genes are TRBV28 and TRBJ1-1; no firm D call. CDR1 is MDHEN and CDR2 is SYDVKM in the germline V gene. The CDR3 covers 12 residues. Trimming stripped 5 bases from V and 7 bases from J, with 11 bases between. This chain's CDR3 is CASSSRGNEAFF. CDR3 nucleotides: TGTGCCAGCAGTAGTAGAGGAAATGAAGCTTTCTTT.

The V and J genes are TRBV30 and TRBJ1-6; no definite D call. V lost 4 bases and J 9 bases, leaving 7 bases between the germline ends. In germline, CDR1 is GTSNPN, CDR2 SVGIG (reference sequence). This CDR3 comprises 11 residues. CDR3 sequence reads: CAWNKFSPLHF. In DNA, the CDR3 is TGTGCCTGGAATAAATTTTCACCCCTCCACTTT.

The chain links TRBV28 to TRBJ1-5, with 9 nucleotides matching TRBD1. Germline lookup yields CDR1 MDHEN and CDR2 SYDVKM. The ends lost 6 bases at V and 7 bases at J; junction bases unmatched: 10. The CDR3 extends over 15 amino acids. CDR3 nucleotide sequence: TGTGCCAGCAGACCGGGACAGGGCTTTTGGCAGCCCCAGCATTTT. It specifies CASRPGQGFWQPQHF.

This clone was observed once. DNA for the CDR3: TGTGCCAGCAGTGAAAGGGGTAGGGTACAGCCCCAGCATTTT. Its translation is CASSERGRVQPQHF. The chain links TRBV2 to TRBJ1-5; possible D gene TRBD1, 5 bases. V dropped 2 bases and J dropped 7 bases, with 12 bases sitting between them. The CDR3 has 14 residues. In germline, CDR1 is SNHLY, CDR2 FYNNEI.

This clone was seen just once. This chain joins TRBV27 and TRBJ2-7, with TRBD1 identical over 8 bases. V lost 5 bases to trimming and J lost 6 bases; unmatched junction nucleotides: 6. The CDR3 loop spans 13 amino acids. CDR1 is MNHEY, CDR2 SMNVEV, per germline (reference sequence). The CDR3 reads CASSVGTGGEQYF. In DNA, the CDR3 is TGTGCCAGCAGTGTCGGGACAGGAGGCGAGCAGTACTTC.

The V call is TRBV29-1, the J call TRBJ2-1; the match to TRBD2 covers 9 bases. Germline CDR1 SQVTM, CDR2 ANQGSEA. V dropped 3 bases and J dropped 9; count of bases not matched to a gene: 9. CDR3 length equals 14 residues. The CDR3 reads CSVDVAGGYGEQFF. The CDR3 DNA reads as TGCAGCGTTGATGTCGCGGGAGGGTACGGTGAGCAGTTCTTC.

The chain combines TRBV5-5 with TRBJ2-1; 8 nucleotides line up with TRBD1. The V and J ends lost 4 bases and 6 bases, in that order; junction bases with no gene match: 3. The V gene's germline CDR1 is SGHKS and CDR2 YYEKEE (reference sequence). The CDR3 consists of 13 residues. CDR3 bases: TGTGCCAGCAGCGAAACAGGGGGCAATGAGCAGTTCTTC. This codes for CASSETGGNEQFF.

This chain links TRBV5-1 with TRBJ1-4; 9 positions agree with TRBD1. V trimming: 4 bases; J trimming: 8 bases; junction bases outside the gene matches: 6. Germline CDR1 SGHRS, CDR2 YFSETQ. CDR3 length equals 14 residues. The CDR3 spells CASSTGTGNEKLFF. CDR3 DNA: TGCGCCAGCAGCACCGGGACAGGGAACGAAAAACTGTTTTTT.

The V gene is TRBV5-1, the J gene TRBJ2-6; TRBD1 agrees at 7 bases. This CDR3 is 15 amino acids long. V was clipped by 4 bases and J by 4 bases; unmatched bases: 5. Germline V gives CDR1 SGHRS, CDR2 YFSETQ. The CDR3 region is CASSTQGTGANVLTF. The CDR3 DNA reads TGCGCCAGCAGCACACAGGGGACGGGGGCCAACGTCCTGACTTTC.

The CDR3 spells CASSMESVGPYEQYF. For the CDR3, the DNA is TGTGCCAGCTCAATGGAGTCGGTCGGTCCCTACGAGCAGTACTTC. J is TRBJ2-7 and V is TRBV18; D is undetermined. Germline lookup yields CDR1 KGHSH and CDR2 LQKENI. The CDR3 length is 15 residues. The germline V and J ends were trimmed by 5 bases and 2 bases, with 16 bases remaining between them.

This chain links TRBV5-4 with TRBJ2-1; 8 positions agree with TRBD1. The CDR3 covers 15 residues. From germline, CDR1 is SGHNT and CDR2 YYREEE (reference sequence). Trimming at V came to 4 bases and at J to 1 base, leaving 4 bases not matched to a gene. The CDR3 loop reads CASSPTGDSYNEQFF. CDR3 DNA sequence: TGTGCCAGCAGCCCGACAGGGGATTCCTACAATGAGCAGTTCTTC.

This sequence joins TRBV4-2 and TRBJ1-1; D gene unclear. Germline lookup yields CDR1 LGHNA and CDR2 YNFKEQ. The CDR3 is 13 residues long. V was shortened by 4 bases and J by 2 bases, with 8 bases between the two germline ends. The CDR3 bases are TGTGCCAGCAGCCCCAGACATAACACTGAAGCTTTCTTT. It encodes CASSPRHNTEAFF.

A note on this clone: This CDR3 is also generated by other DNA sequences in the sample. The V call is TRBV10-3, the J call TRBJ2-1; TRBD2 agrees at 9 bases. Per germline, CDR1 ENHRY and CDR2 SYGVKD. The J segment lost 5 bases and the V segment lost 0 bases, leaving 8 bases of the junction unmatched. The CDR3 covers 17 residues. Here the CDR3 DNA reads TGTGCCATCAGTGAGTCGAGGGCTAGCGGGGACCACAATGAGCAGTTCTTC. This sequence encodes CAISESRASGDHNEQFF.

The CDR3 DNA follows: TGCGCCAGCAGCGACGGAGCCCCTGAAGAGACCCAGTACTTC. Its protein product is CASSDGAPEETQYF. V usage is TRBV5-1 and J usage is TRBJ2-5; D ambiguous. The length of the CDR3 is 14 residues. Germline V gives CDR1 SGHRS, CDR2 YFSETQ. Trimming left V 4 bases short and J 3 bases short, with 13 bases between.

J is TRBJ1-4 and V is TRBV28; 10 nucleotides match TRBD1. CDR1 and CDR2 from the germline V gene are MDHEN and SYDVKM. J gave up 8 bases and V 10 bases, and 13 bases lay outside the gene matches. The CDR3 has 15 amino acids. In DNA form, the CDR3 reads TGTGCCACCTTACCGGGACAGGGGAGAAGCGAAAAACTGTTTTTT. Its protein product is CATLPGQGRSEKLFF.

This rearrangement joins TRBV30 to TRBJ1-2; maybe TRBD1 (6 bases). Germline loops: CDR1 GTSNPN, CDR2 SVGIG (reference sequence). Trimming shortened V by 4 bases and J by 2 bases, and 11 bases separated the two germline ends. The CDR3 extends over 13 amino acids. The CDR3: CAWKGHRNYGYTF. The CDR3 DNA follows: TGTGCCTGGAAGGGACACCGCAACTATGGCTACACCTTC.

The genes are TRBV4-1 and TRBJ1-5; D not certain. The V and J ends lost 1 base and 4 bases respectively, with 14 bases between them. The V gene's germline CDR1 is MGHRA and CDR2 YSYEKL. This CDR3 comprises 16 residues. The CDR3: CASSQAGRLGNQPQHF. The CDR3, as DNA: TGCGCCAGCAGCCAAGCAGGTCGTTTGGGTAATCAGCCCCAGCATTTT.

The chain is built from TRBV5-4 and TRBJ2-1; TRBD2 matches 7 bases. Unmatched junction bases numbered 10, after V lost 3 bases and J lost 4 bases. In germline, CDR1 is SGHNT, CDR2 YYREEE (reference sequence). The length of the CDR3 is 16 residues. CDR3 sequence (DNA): TGTGCCAGCAGCTCAGGCGGGGGTAAGAAGTACAATGAGCAGTTCTTC. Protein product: CASSSGGGKKYNEQFF.

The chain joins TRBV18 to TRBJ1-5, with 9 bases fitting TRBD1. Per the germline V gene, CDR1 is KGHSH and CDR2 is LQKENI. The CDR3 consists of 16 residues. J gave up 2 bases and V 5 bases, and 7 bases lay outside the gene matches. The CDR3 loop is CASSLTGGAGNQPQHF. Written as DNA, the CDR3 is TGTGCCAGCTCATTAACAGGGGGCGCCGGCAATCAGCCCCAGCATTTT.

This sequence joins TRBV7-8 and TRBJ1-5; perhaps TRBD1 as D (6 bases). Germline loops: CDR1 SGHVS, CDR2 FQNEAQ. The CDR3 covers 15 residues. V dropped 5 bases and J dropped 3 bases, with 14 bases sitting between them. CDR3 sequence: CASSPSQGDNQPQHF. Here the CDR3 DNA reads TGTGCCAGCAGCCCATCACAGGGCGACAATCAGCCCCAGCATTTT.

CDR3 in DNA: TGTGCCTGGAGTGTGGGGGGGAGGGATCAGCCCCAGCATTTT. Translated: CAWSVGGRDQPQHF. The rearrangement links TRBV30 to TRBJ1-5; D possibly corresponds to TRBD1 (5 bases). The germline CDR1 and CDR2 sequences are GTSNPN and SVGIG (reference sequence). V lost 0 bases and J lost 5, with 11 bases in between. The CDR3 runs to 14 residues.

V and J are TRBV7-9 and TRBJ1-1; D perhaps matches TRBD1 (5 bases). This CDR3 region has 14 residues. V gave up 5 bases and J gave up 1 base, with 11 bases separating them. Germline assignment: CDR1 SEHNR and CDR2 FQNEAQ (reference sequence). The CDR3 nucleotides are TGTGCCAGCAGCCTCGACAGCCGGAACACTGAAGCTTTCTTT. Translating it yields CASSLDSRNTEAFF. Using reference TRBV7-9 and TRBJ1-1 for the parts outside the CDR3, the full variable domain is DTGVSQNPRHKITKRGQNVTFRCDPISEHNRLYWYRQTLGQGPEFLTYFQNEAQLEKSRLLSDRFSAERPKGSFSTLEIQRTEQGDSAMYLCASSLDSRNTEAFFGQGTRLTVV.

The CDR3 sequence: CASSAQSDRGNSYEQYF. CDR3 nucleotide sequence: TGTGCCAGCAGCGCACAATCGGACAGGGGGAACTCCTACGAGCAGTACTTC. This rearrangement joins TRBV9 to TRBJ2-7, with 10 bases lining up with TRBD1. The CDR3 loop spans 17 amino acids. After removal of 3 bases from V and 0 bases from J, the junction contained 9 bases not matched to a gene. From germline, CDR1 is SGDLS and CDR2 YYNGEE.

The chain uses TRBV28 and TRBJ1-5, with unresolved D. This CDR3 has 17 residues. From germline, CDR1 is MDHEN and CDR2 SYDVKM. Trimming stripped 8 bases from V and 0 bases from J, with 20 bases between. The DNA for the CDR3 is TGTGCCAGCGAATACAGTCGCTCTCTATATAGCAATCAGCCCCAGCATTTT. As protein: CASEYSRSLYSNQPQHF.

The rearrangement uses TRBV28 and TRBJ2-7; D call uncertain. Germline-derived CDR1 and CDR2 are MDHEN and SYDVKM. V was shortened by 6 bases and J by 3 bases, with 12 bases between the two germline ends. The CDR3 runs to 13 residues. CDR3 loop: CASSPHENYEQYF. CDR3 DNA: TGTGCCAGCAGCCCCCATGAGAACTACGAGCAGTACTTC.

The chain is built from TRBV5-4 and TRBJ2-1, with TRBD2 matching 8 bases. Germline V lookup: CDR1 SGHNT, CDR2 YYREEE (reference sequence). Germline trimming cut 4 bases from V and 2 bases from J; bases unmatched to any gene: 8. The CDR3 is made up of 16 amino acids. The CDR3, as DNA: TGTGCCAGCAGCAAATCGGGACTAGTGCCCTACAATGAGCAGTTCTTC. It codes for CASSKSGLVPYNEQFF.

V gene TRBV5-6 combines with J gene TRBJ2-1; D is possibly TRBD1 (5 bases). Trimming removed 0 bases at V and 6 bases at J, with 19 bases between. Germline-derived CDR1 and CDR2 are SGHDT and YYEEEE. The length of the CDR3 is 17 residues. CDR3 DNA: TGTGCCAGCAGCTTGGTTTCTGGGGCTGATTGGGTCAATGAGCAGTTCTTC. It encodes CASSLVSGADWVNEQFF.

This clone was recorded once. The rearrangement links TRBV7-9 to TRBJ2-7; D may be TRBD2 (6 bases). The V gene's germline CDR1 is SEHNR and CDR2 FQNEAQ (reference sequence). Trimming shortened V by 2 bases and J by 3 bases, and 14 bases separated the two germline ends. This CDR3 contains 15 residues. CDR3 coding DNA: TGTGCCAGCAGCTTATTTGCGGGAAGCGACTACGAGCAGTACTTC. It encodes CASSLFAGSDYEQYF.

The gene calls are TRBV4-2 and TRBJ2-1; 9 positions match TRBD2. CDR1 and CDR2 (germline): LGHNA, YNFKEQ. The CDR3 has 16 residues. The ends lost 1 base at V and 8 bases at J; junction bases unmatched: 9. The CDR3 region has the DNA TGTGCCAGCAGCCAAGGGGAAGGTAGCGGGAGACATGAGCAGTTCTTC. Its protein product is CASSQGEGSGRHEQFF.